Listed here are 11 T cell receptor beta chains from one sample, sequenced in a study of cytomegalovirus exposure and HLA in healthy donors. Primers for the PCR totalled 60 Vbeta and 13 Jbeta. Libraries were prepared by immunoSEQ multiplex PCR; TCRdb keeps only in-frame clonotypes and omits some of them. This sample has about 130,000 clones, with 65% to 75% found just once. Sequencing was performed on PBMCs. These TCRs come from a man aged 35 to 55 in good health and CMV-seropositive.

The rearrangement joins TRBV30 to TRBJ1-5; maybe TRBD1 (6 bases). With 1 base removed from V and 5 bases from J, the gap between germline ends came to 9 bases. The CDR3 totals 13 residues. Germline values: CDR1 GTSNPN, CDR2 SVGIG (reference sequence). The CDR3 sequence: CAWSGGGDQPQHF. The CDR3 DNA reads as TGTGCCTGGAGTGGGGGGGGCGATCAGCCCCAGCATTTT.

The V gene is TRBV19, the J gene TRBJ2-1, with 7 bases fitting TRBD1. CDR3 length equals 13 residues. Trimming at V came to 6 bases and at J to 10 bases, leaving 9 bases not matched to a gene. CDR1 is LNHDA and CDR2 is SQIVND in the germline V gene (reference sequence). Written as DNA, the CDR3 is TGTGCCAGTAGCCTACAGGGGTTGGGGGAGCAGTTCTTC. Protein: CASSLQGLGEQFF.

This chain uses TRBV5-1 with TRBJ2-3; 10 nucleotides line up with TRBD2. This CDR3 is 15 amino acids long. From germline, CDR1 is SGHRS and CDR2 YFSETQ. Unmatched junction bases numbered 4, after V lost 2 bases and J lost 4 bases. CDR3 sequence reads: CASSFLAGVPDTQYF. CDR3 bases: TGCGCCAGCAGCTTCCTAGCGGGAGTTCCAGATACGCAGTATTTT. The entire variable domain, with the rest obtained from reference TRBV5-1 and TRBJ2-3, is as follows: KAGVTQTPRYLIKTRGQQVTLSCSPISGHRSVSWYQQTPGQGLQFLFEYFSETQRNKGNFPGRFSGRQFSNSRSEMNVSTLELGDSALYLCASSFLAGVPDTQYFGPGTRLTVL.

The J gene is TRBJ2-1, the V gene TRBV5-5; no firm D call. The CDR3 length is 14 residues. Trimming removed 6 bases from V and 3 bases from J, with 13 bases in between. Germline CDR1 and CDR2: SGHKS and YYEKEE (reference sequence). The CDR3 loop reads CASTPSPLYNEQFF. The CDR3, as DNA: TGTGCCAGCACCCCTAGTCCCCTCTACAATGAGCAGTTCTTC.

The chain recombines TRBV7-7 with TRBJ2-5, with D possibly TRBD2 on 6 matching bases. CDR1 is SSHAT and CDR2 is FNYEAQ in the germline V gene (reference sequence). V lost 3 bases and J lost 2, with 7 bases in between. CDR3 length equals 13 residues. The CDR3 region is CASSFRGQETQYF. The CDR3 coding sequence is TGTGCCAGCAGCTTCCGGGGGCAAGAGACCCAGTACTTC.

This clone was observed a few times. This CDR3 reads CASSIEGQVGKVYF. CDR3 coding DNA: TGTGCCAGTAGTATAGAGGGACAGGTCGGAAAGGTGTACTTC. The chain uses TRBV19 and TRBJ2-7; 8 bases agree with TRBD1. The V gene end was trimmed by 0 bases and the J gene end by 12 bases; junction bases not matched to a gene: 10. The CDR3 runs 14 residues. The germline CDR1 and CDR2 sequences are LNHDA and SQIVND (reference sequence).

The chain has TRBV18 and TRBJ1-5; D might be TRBD1 (5 bases). V was clipped by 2 bases and J by 3 bases, with 14 bases between them. This CDR3 contains 16 residues. Germline CDR1 is KGHSH and CDR2 is LQKENI. Here the CDR3 DNA reads TGTGCCAGCTCACCATATAGCAGGGAAAACAATCAGCCCCAGCATTTT. It is translated as CASSPYSRENNQPQHF. The full variable domain, completed using reference TRBV18 and TRBJ1-5, is NAGVMQNPRHLVRRRGQEARLRCSPMKGHSHVYWYRQLPEEGLKFMVYLQKENIIDESGMPKERFSAEFPKEGPSILRIQQVVRGDSAAYFCASSPYSRENNQPQHFGDGTRLSIL.

This clone was recorded a few times. V usage is TRBV27 and J usage is TRBJ1-2; 7 bases line up with TRBD1. Germline assignment: CDR1 MNHEY and CDR2 SMNVEV (reference sequence). Trimming took 4 bases from V and 4 from J; bases not matched to a gene: 3. The CDR3 is made up of 13 amino acids. The chain's CDR3 is CASSSRQGYGYTF. The CDR3 DNA is TGTGCCAGCAGTTCCAGACAGGGCTATGGCTACACCTTC.

V is TRBV5-1 and J is TRBJ2-7; 7 nucleotides match TRBD2. J was trimmed by 7 bases and V by 3 bases; bases with no gene match: 13. CDR1 is SGHRS, CDR2 YFSETQ, per germline. The CDR3 spans 15 residues. Here the CDR3 DNA reads TGCGCCAGCAGCTACCTTGGGGGAGGGCGGACGGAGCAGTACTTC. Protein: CASSYLGGGRTEQYF.

The chain recombines TRBV5-1 with TRBJ2-2; TRBD2 might be the D (5 bases). Germline lookup yields CDR1 SGHRS and CDR2 YFSETQ. The CDR3 has 16 amino acids. V lost 0 bases and J 3 bases, leaving 12 bases between the germline ends. CDR3 sequence reads: CASSLDGVKDTGELFF. The CDR3 DNA sequence: TGCGCCAGCAGCTTGGACGGGGTTAAGGACACCGGGGAGCTGTTTTTT. The whole variable domain, remainder taken from reference TRBV5-1 and TRBJ2-2, is KAGVTQTPRYLIKTRGQQVTLSCSPISGHRSVSWYQQTPGQGLQFLFEYFSETQRNKGNFPGRFSGRQFSNSRSEMNVSTLELGDSALYLCASSLDGVKDTGELFFGEGSRLTVL.

As regards this clone: At the DNA level, this CDR3 is encoded by other sequences in the same sample as well. V gene TRBV15 combines with J gene TRBJ2-2; TRBD1 aligns across 7 bases. The CDR3 sequence is 17 residues long. Germline-derived CDR1 and CDR2 are LNHNV and YYDKDF (reference sequence). Trimming at V came to 0 bases and at J to 5 bases, leaving 9 bases not matched to a gene. The CDR3 nucleotides read TGTGCCACCAGCAGAGACTTACAGGGCAGGGGGACCGGGGAGCTGTTTTTT. It is translated as CATSRDLQGRGTGELFF.